One sample yielded the 25 T cell receptor beta chains listed below, sequenced in a study of beta chain features in type 1 diabetes. Of the isolated RNA, all was reverse transcribed, and so the sequenced material was expressed TCRB transcripts. Sequenced by immunoSEQ multiplex PCR; TCRdb stores in-frame clones only, minus some. Among under 90,000 clones listed, 25% to 35% were seen once. Sequencing was performed on stem cell memory CD4+ T cells from blood. All receptors come from a woman aged 18-29 years in good health.

The rearrangement uses TRBV30 and TRBJ2-5; no reliable D call. The J call may be mistaken, given a closer DNA end match to TRBJ2-7. CDR1 and CDR2 from the germline V gene are GTSNPN and SVGIG (reference sequence). CDR3 length equals 13 residues. DNA for the CDR3: TGTGCCTGGAGTGCCATGGGCCGAAACGAGCAGTACTTC. Protein sequence: CAWSAMGRNEQYF.

The J gene is TRBJ1-3, the V gene TRBV2; D ambiguous. This CDR3 contains 14 residues. V was pared by 11 bases and J by 0 bases, with 14 bases between. CDR1 is SNHLY and CDR2 is FYNNEI in the germline V gene. The CDR3 nucleotides read TGTGCCGGAAAACAGATCATCTCTGGAAACACCATATATTTT. This sequence encodes CAGKQIISGNTIYF.

This clone was detected a few times. The V and J genes are TRBV7-9 and TRBJ2-3, with 7 bases fitting TRBD2. The germline V gene has CDR1 SEHNR and CDR2 FQNEAQ (reference sequence). The length of the CDR3 is 12 residues. V was pared by 8 bases and J by 6 bases, with 5 bases of the junction left unmatched. This chain's CDR3 is CASGRGWDTQYF. The CDR3 DNA sequence: TGTGCCAGCGGGAGGGGCTGGGATACGCAGTATTTT.

The rearrangement uses TRBV19 and TRBJ2-3; 10 bases are shared with TRBD1. This CDR3 has 19 amino acids. Germline lookup yields CDR1 LNHDA and CDR2 SQIVND (reference sequence). V was clipped by 5 bases and J by 0 bases; unmatched bases: 14. CDR3 DNA sequence: TGTGCCAGTAGTTCCCGAAAACGACAGGGGGCACCTAGCACAGATACGCAGTATTTT. Translation gives CASSSRKRQGAPSTDTQYF.

About this clone: One end of the junction does not line up with germline, which may come from a read error. The chain has TRBV2 and TRBJ2-4, with 14 bases fitting TRBD2. The CDR3 has 17 residues. Per germline, CDR1 SNHLY and CDR2 FYNNEI. CDR3: CASSELTSGGARNIQYF. CDR3 DNA: TGTGCCAGCAGTGAGCTGACTAGCGGGGGGGCCAGAAACATTCAGTACTTC.

The V gene is TRBV6-5, the J gene TRBJ2-7, with TRBD1 identical over 10 bases. The trim removed 2 bases at V and 2 bases at J, leaving 6 bases unmatched. Germline CDR1 reads MNHEY; CDR2 reads SVGAGI. This CDR3 has 16 residues. DNA for the CDR3: TGTGCCAGCAGTTACACCGGGACAGGGGACACCTACGAGCAGTACTTC. Its translation: CASSYTGTGDTYEQYF.

This clone was detected only a few times. The genes are TRBV5-6 and TRBJ1-4, with 7 positions matching TRBD1. Germline CDR1 and CDR2: SGHDT and YYEEEE. CDR3 length equals 14 residues. The V and J ends lost 1 base and 8 bases, in that order; junction bases with no gene match: 5. The CDR3 nucleotides are TGTGCCAGCAGCTTGTTCCAGGGGGACGAAAAACTGTTTTTT. It translates to CASSLFQGDEKLFF.

This clone was counted only a few times. The gene calls are TRBV11-2 and TRBJ2-1; 7 bases line up with TRBD2. V gave up 4 bases and J gave up 8 bases; unmatched junction bases: 5. Germline V gene data show CDR1 as SGHAT and CDR2 as FQNNGV. The CDR3 sequence is 13 residues long. In nucleotides, the CDR3 is TGTGCCAGCAGCTCCCCGGGGGGTGATGAGCAGTTCTTC. This encodes CASSSPGGDEQFF.

V is TRBV19 and J is TRBJ2-3; 10 bases fit TRBD1. The CDR3 runs 15 residues. Per germline, CDR1 LNHDA and CDR2 SQIVND (reference sequence). The junction had 9 bases not matched to a gene; V was cut back by 6 bases and J by 6 bases. The CDR3 region is CASRSRDRGTDTQYF. CDR3 nucleotide sequence: TGTGCCAGTAGGAGCCGGGACAGGGGTACCGATACGCAGTATTTT.

This clone appeared a few times. This chain joins TRBV10-3 and TRBJ1-2, with D unclear. The germline gives CDR1 ENHRY, CDR2 SYGVKD. The CDR3 length is 13 residues. V lost 2 bases and J 2 bases, leaving 6 bases between the germline ends. CDR3 bases: TGTGCCATCAGTGAGGCGGCGAACTATGGCTACACCTTC. Amino acid sequence: CAISEAANYGYTF.

This rearrangement joins TRBV7-9 to TRBJ2-5; D gene ambiguous. CDR3 length: 11 residues. The V gene lost 4 bases and the J gene lost 2 bases, with 2 bases spanning the gap. Per germline, CDR1 SEHNR and CDR2 FQNEAQ (reference sequence). CDR3 coding DNA: TGTGCCAGCAGCTCACAAGAGACCCAGTACTTC. It yields the protein CASSSQETQYF.

Only a few counts were recorded for this clone. The V call is TRBV7-2, the J call TRBJ2-1, with 7 positions matching TRBD2. This CDR3 spans 12 amino acids. After removal of 7 bases from V and 9 bases from J, the junction contained 6 bases not matched to a gene. The germline V gene has CDR1 SGHTA and CDR2 FQGNSA. The CDR3 nucleotides are TGTGCCAGCAAACGGGGGGATGGTGAGCAGTTCTTC. Protein product: CASKRGDGEQFF.

The chain employs TRBV11-3 and TRBJ2-3, with 7 bases matching TRBD1. The germline gives CDR1 SGHNT, CDR2 YENEEA. The CDR3 contains 14 residues. V lost 5 bases and J lost 6; bases outside the gene matches: 8. The CDR3 DNA follows: TGTGCCAGCAGCCCAGGGGGAGTAACGGATACGCAGTATTTT. It is translated as CASSPGGVTDTQYF.

J is TRBJ2-3 and V is TRBV7-2; D is perhaps TRBD2 (6 bases). This CDR3 is 16 amino acids long. The V and J ends lost 4 bases and 2 bases respectively, with 16 bases between them. Germline V CDR1 and CDR2: SGHTA, FQGNSA. CDR3 nucleotides: TGTGCCAGCAGCTGGGATAGCGGAGGCCCCACAGATACGCAGTATTTT. It specifies CASSWDSGGPTDTQYF.

This clone was counted between two and nine times. V and J are TRBV30 and TRBJ2-1, with TRBD2 identical over 10 bases. Germline V gene sequence: CDR1 GTSNPN, CDR2 SVGIG (reference sequence). CDR3 length: 17 amino acids. V lost 2 bases, J lost 7 bases, and 14 bases stayed unmatched. The chain's CDR3 is CAWSYLRTSGVRNEQFF. CDR3 nucleotide sequence: TGTGCCTGGAGTTACCTAAGGACTAGCGGAGTGAGGAATGAGCAGTTCTTC.

This chain connects TRBV6-6 to TRBJ2-5; TRBD1 matches at 12 bases. The DNA end favors TRBJ2-7, so the J call may be wrong. The germline V gene encodes CDR1 MNHNY and CDR2 SVGAGI (reference sequence). The CDR3 spans 15 residues. CDR3 bases: TGTGCCAGCAGCCCGGGACAGGGGGCTCTCAACGAGCAGTACTTC. Protein product: CASSPGQGALNEQYF.

DNA for the CDR3: TGCGCCAGCATAAATAGCGGGAGTCGGGAGCAGTTCTTC. Residues: CASINSGSREQFF. The chain employs TRBV10-2 and TRBJ2-1, with 9 nucleotides matching TRBD2. CDR1 WSHSY and CDR2 SAAADI come from the germline V gene. The CDR3 length is 13 residues. Trimming at V came to 7 bases and at J to 10 bases, leaving 8 bases not matched to a gene.

The J gene is TRBJ2-5, the V gene TRBV10-3; D unresolved. The CDR3 extends over 11 amino acids. V was trimmed by 4 bases and J by 4 bases, leaving 4 bases between them. Germline CDR1 is ENHRY and CDR2 is SYGVKD. As DNA, the CDR3 is TGTGCCATCAGTGCGAGAGAGACCCAGTACTTC. It translates to CAISARETQYF.

The V and J genes are TRBV2 and TRBJ1-2; D is uncertain. The CDR3 covers 13 residues. Trimming pared 4 bases from V and 4 bases from J, leaving 10 bases between. Germline V gene data show CDR1 as SNHLY and CDR2 as FYNNEI. The CDR3 region is CASSGRVPYGYTF. The CDR3 nucleotides read TGTGCCAGCAGTGGGAGGGTTCCCTATGGCTACACCTTC.

This clone came up a few times. This chain connects TRBV25-1 to TRBJ2-4; D may be TRBD2 (6 bases). V was pared by 6 bases and J by 2 bases, with 11 bases between. This CDR3 has 14 amino acids. Germline values: CDR1 MGHDK, CDR2 SYGVNS. The CDR3 protein is CASRGGESKNIQYF. For the CDR3, the DNA is TGTGCCAGCAGAGGAGGGGAGTCCAAAAACATTCAGTACTTC.

This clone has just one count. This chain joins TRBV4-3 and TRBJ1-1; D is unresolved. V was pared by 3 bases and J by 2 bases, with 10 bases between. Germline loops: CDR1 LGHNA, CDR2 YSLEER. This CDR3 is 14 amino acids long. CDR3 region: CASSHLKKNTEAFF. The CDR3 DNA reads as TGCGCCAGCAGCCACTTAAAAAAAAACACTGAAGCTTTCTTT.

V usage is TRBV11-3 and J usage is TRBJ2-6, with 7 bases aligning to TRBD1. This CDR3 contains 19 residues. The trim removed 5 bases at V and 1 base at J, leaving 14 bases unmatched. Looked up from germline, CDR1 is SGHNT and CDR2 is YENEEA. The CDR3 nucleotides read TGTGCCAGCAGCCCCCTAGGGACAGCCGATCTATCTGGGGCCAACGTCCTGACTTTC. As protein: CASSPLGTADLSGANVLTF.

The rearrangement joins TRBV20-1 to TRBJ2-2; possibly TRBD1 for D (5 bases). Looked up from germline, CDR1 is DFQATT and CDR2 is SNEGSKA (reference sequence). The CDR3 consists of 11 residues. V was shortened by 5 bases and J by 7 bases, with 8 bases between the two germline ends. The CDR3 spells CSAPDNGELFF. The CDR3 DNA is TGCAGTGCTCCGGACAACGGGGAGCTGTTTTTT.

The rearrangement uses TRBV9 and TRBJ1-5; D might be TRBD1 (5 bases). Trimming took 2 bases from V and 1 from J, leaving 10 bases between them. The CDR3 has 15 amino acids. In germline, CDR1 is SGDLS, CDR2 YYNGEE. Written as DNA, the CDR3 is TGTGCCAGCAGCGTTTCAGGGAACAGCAATCAGCCCCAGCATTTT. Amino acid sequence: CASSVSGNSNQPQHF.

V usage is TRBV5-1 and J usage is TRBJ2-7; 11 positions match TRBD2. With 0 bases clipped from V and 1 base from J, the junction kept 15 bases outside the gene matches. Germline CDR1 is SGHRS and CDR2 is YFSETQ. This CDR3 has 20 amino acids. The CDR3: CASSLVDGTSGTGLSYEQYF. CDR3 nucleotide sequence: TGCGCCAGCAGCTTGGTGGACGGGACTAGCGGTACTGGCCTGTCCTACGAGCAGTACTTC.